This T cell receptor (beta chain) is drawn from a study of blood T cell repertoires in COVID-19. At the level of the study: Sample material is recorded as cDNA or gDNA derived from T cells, B-cell-depleted T cells, or PBMCs.

TCRdb's table, derived via immunoSEQ multiplex PCR, lists solely in-frame clones and lacks some. The sample holds approximately 350,000 clones, 80% to 90% seen once. With 3 bases clipped from V and 5 bases from J, the junction kept 3 bases outside the gene matches. The CDR3 covers 14 residues. Germline CDR1 and CDR2: KGHSH and LQKENI. The source is a woman in her twenties or thirties with COVID-19, enrolled during active disease. The chain recombines TRBV18 with TRBJ2-7, with 11 bases matching TRBD1. Material: peripheral blood. This CDR3 reads CASSPRTGGDEQYF. In DNA form, the CDR3 reads TGTGCCAGCTCACCTAGGACAGGGGGCGACGAGCAGTACTTC.